This T cell receptor beta chain came from a study of cytomegalovirus exposure and HLA in healthy donors. Use of 60 Vbeta and 13 Jbeta primers characterized the PCR. Measured with immunoSEQ multiplex PCR; TCRdb has only the in-frame clones, and not every one. The sample yields some 130,000 clones, 60% to 75% seen once. The sequenced sample consisted of PBMCs. This clonotype was sampled from a human donor in good health.

The CDR3 region has the DNA TGTGCCAGCAGTTACAGGGGACACGATAGCAATCAGCCCCAGCATTTT. Translating gives CASSYRGHDSNQPQHF. The chain recombines TRBV6-5 with TRBJ1-5; possible D gene TRBD1, 6 bases. This CDR3 has 16 amino acids. V dropped 2 bases and J dropped 0 bases, with 11 bases sitting between them. Per germline, CDR1 MNHEY and CDR2 SVGAGI.